This T cell receptor beta chain was captured in a study of shared clonotypes between healthy human individuals. This clone was seen repeatedly, ten times or more. This table comes from immunoSEQ multiplex PCR, and its TCRdb copy is limited to in-frame clones, with some not included. The sample shows roughly 480,000 clones, less than 80% of them seen only once. Germline V gene sequence: CDR1 GTSNPN, CDR2 SVGIG (reference sequence). This CDR3 contains 14 residues. V lost 5 bases to trimming and J lost 0 bases, with 10 bases between them. V gene TRBV30 combines with J gene TRBJ1-4; tentative D call: TRBD1 (5 bases). Material: PBMCs. The sequence was obtained from a woman aged 40 to 50 in good health. Some clones in this sample may be carry-over from other donors' samples. The CDR3: CAWGGPTTNEKLFF. DNA of the CDR3: TGTGCCTGGGGGGGACCCACAACTAATGAAAAACTGTTTTTT.